The text below deals with one TCR beta chain. Its antigen is unidentified. One end of the junction is discordant with germline, which a read error may explain. This specimen belongs to a study of read filtering for tumor transcriptome and immune sequencing. Study as a whole: 8 patients were R-ISS I, 16 were R-ISS II, six or seven were R-ISS III.

From around 440 ng of RNA, a library with molecular barcoded alpha/delta and beta/gamma adaptors was made. Using its own MiXCR run on the reads, TCRdb lists one record per CDR3 protein. The profile covers about 30,000 distinct CDR3 sequences, with approximately 18% appearing a single time and 16% taken by the ten largest. Study-level results: Correlation between methods rose after single-read clonotypes were removed. Single-read clonotypes: about 81.9% of IR-seq clonotypes (approximately 4% of reads), around three quarters of RNA-seq clonotypes (44.6% of reads). The sorted CD138-negative fraction was a mixed bone marrow immune population, not purified T cells.

Sequencing was done on a sample of a population of CD138-negative cells sorted from bone marrow. The TCR sequence derives from a donor over 35 with multiple myeloma.

The CDR3 nucleotides are TGCGCCTGCAGCTTCCGGGACAGGGAGCCTTACGAGCAGTACTTC. It is translated as CACSFRDREPYEQYF. The chain combines TRBV5-1 with TRBJ2-7; 9 bases are shared with TRBD1. Germline V lookup: CDR1 SGHRS, CDR2 YFSETQ. This CDR3 has 15 residues.